This is a list of T cell receptor beta chains from one sample in a study of neurological immune-mediated disorders. Using its own MiXCR run on the 5' RACE reads, TCRdb lists one record per CDR3 protein. The data show tens of thousands of distinct CDR3 sequences, around 10% seen once. Sequencing was done on a sample of PBMCs. These receptors came from a woman in her twenties or thirties with HTLV-1-associated myelopathy (HAM/TSP). CDR3s include the opening cysteine and the closing phenylalanine or tryptophan. Each record gives: V gene, clone size, J gene, D gene, CDR3 protein, CDR3 DNA. D genes are given only for firm matches. Clone size appears in some rows only: once, few, many, or a class for an expanded clone.

v_call: TRBV20-1; clone_size: many; j_call: TRBJ2-7; d_call: TRBD1; cdr3_aa: CSASGGTGLSYEQYF; cdr3_nt: TGCAGTGCTAGTGGCGGGACAGGGCTCTCCTACGAGCAGTACTTC
v_call: TRBV7-6; clone_size: many; j_call: TRBJ2-5; d_call: TRBD1; cdr3_aa: CASSPDRAVETQYF; cdr3_nt: TGTGCCAGCAGCCCGGACAGGGCGGTCGAGACCCAGTACTTC
v_call: TRBV2; clone_size: .; j_call: TRBJ2-3; d_call: .; cdr3_aa: CASSGGYSGDTQYF; cdr3_nt: TGTGCCAGCAGTGGGGGCTACTCCGGGGATACGCAGTATTTT
v_call: TRBV5-1; clone_size: many; j_call: TRBJ2-1; d_call: TRBD2; cdr3_aa: CASSPGLAGGQSSYNEQFF; cdr3_nt: TGCGCCAGCAGCCCCGGACTAGCGGGGGGCCAAAGCTCCTACAATGAGCAGTTCTTC
v_call: TRBV5-1; clone_size: many; j_call: TRBJ1-4; d_call: .; cdr3_aa: CASSPTGAGKLFF; cdr3_nt: TGCGCCAGCAGCCCGACGGGGGCTGGAAAACTGTTTTTT
v_call: TRBV6-5; clone_size: many; j_call: TRBJ1-3; d_call: .; cdr3_aa: CASSYLYGARNTIYF; cdr3_nt: TGTGCCAGCAGTTACCTGTACGGGGCTCGAAACACCATATATTTT
v_call: TRBV7-2; clone_size: many; j_call: TRBJ2-1; d_call: .; cdr3_aa: CASSLNMIGGDEQFF; cdr3_nt: TGTGCCAGCAGCTTAAATATGATTGGCGGGGACGAGCAGTTCTTC
v_call: TRBV29-1; clone_size: .; j_call: TRBJ2-7; d_call: .; cdr3_aa: CSVSGGLALSYEQYF; cdr3_nt: TGTAGCGTTTCTGGGGGTCTAGCTCTCTCCTACGAGCAGTACTTC
v_call: TRBV6-5; clone_size: many; j_call: TRBJ2-7; d_call: .; cdr3_aa: CASSQSYRGSEQYF; cdr3_nt: TGTGCCAGCAGTCAGTCTTATAGGGGATCCGAGCAGTACTTC
v_call: TRBV20-1; clone_size: .; j_call: TRBJ2-7; d_call: .; cdr3_aa: CSAISGFYDQYF; cdr3_nt: TGCAGTGCTATATCGGGGTTCTACGATCAGTACTTC
v_call: TRBV5-6; clone_size: many; j_call: TRBJ1-2; d_call: .; cdr3_aa: CASSLQDSPYGYTF; cdr3_nt: TGTGCCAGCAGCCTCCAAGACAGTCCCTATGGCTACACCTTC
v_call: TRBV7-3; clone_size: .; j_call: TRBJ2-1; d_call: .; cdr3_aa: CASSRDSHGDEQFF; cdr3_nt: TGTGCCAGCAGTCGGGACTCACATGGCGATGAGCAGTTCTTC
v_call: TRBV5-1; clone_size: many; j_call: TRBJ2-7; d_call: .; cdr3_aa: CASSSSGSPYEQYF; cdr3_nt: TGCGCCAGCAGCTCTTCAGGAAGTCCCTACGAGCAGTACTTC
v_call: TRBV13; clone_size: many; j_call: TRBJ2-2; d_call: TRBD2; cdr3_aa: CASSLGPLAGANTGELFF; cdr3_nt: TGTGCCAGCAGCTTAGGCCCGCTAGCGGGGGCGAACACCGGGGAGCTGTTTTTT
v_call: TRBV20-1; clone_size: many; j_call: TRBJ2-1; d_call: TRBD2; cdr3_aa: CSAEGTSGNEQFF; cdr3_nt: TGCAGTGCTGAGGGGACTAGCGGGAATGAGCAGTTCTTC
v_call: TRBV4-2; clone_size: many; j_call: TRBJ1-1; d_call: .; cdr3_aa: CASSQDTEAFF; cdr3_nt: TGTGCCAGCAGCCAGGATACTGAAGCTTTCTTT
v_call: TRBV7-9; clone_size: many; j_call: TRBJ2-3; d_call: .; cdr3_aa: CASSLPLEGLRTDTQYF; cdr3_nt: TGTGCCAGCAGCTTACCCCTTGAGGGGTTGAGGACAGATACGCAGTATTTT
v_call: TRBV5-1; clone_size: many; j_call: TRBJ2-7; d_call: .; cdr3_aa: CASSPTTPIYEQYF; cdr3_nt: TGCGCCAGCAGCCCCACCACACCGATCTACGAGCAGTACTTC
v_call: TRBV20-1; clone_size: many; j_call: TRBJ1-1; d_call: .; cdr3_aa: CSARKDRPQNTEAFF; cdr3_nt: TGCAGTGCTAGAAAGGACAGACCACAGAACACTGAAGCTTTCTTT
v_call: TRBV20-1; clone_size: many; j_call: TRBJ1-5; d_call: .; cdr3_aa: CSAREYGDGPQHF; cdr3_nt: TGCAGTGCTAGAGAATACGGGGATGGGCCCCAGCATTTT
v_call: TRBV7-8; clone_size: many; j_call: TRBJ2-2; d_call: .; cdr3_aa: CASSLYDVELFF; cdr3_nt: TGTGCCAGCAGCCTTTATGACGTGGAGCTGTTTTTT
v_call: TRBV5-1; clone_size: many; j_call: TRBJ1-1; d_call: TRBD1; cdr3_aa: CASRHGSTGGMNTEAFF; cdr3_nt: TGCGCCAGCAGGCACGGTTCTACAGGGGGCATGAACACTGAAGCTTTCTTT
v_call: TRBV20-1; clone_size: many; j_call: TRBJ1-1; d_call: .; cdr3_aa: CSARGRGTLNTEAFF; cdr3_nt: TGCAGTGCTAGAGGCCGCGGGACATTGAACACTGAAGCTTTCTTT
v_call: TRBV20-1; clone_size: many; j_call: TRBJ2-3; d_call: TRBD2; cdr3_aa: CSASSPGTRTDTQYF; cdr3_nt: TGCAGTGCTAGTTCCCCCGGGACTAGGACAGATACGCAGTATTTT
v_call: TRBV7-3; clone_size: many; j_call: TRBJ2-1; d_call: TRBD1; cdr3_aa: CASSSGQGVNEQFF; cdr3_nt: TGTGCCAGCAGTTCGGGACAGGGAGTCAATGAGCAGTTCTTC